Following are 20 T cell receptor beta chains from one sample sequenced in a study of PD-1 blockade in classical Hodgkin lymphoma. The method was immunoSEQ multiplex PCR; TCRdb's version includes in-frame clones alone and lacks a portion of them. The sample contains about 97,000 clones, roughly 89% of which appear only once. All trial patients relapsed after autologous stem cell transplantation. Sequences were derived from peripheral blood mononuclear cells (PBMCs), sampled before the second cycle of nivolumab. The receptors were gathered from a human donor with classical Hodgkin lymphoma.

This clone was counted a few times. The chain joins TRBV15 to TRBJ2-3, with 10 bases lining up with TRBD2. Germline CDR1 reads LNHNV; CDR2 reads YYDKDF (reference sequence). CDR3 length equals 15 residues. The V and J ends lost 8 bases and 4 bases, in that order; junction bases with no gene match: 9. Here the CDR3 reads CATSIATSGADTQYF. The CDR3 nucleotides are TGTGCCACCTCGATTGCCACTAGCGGGGCAGATACGCAGTATTTT.

J is TRBJ1-2 and V is TRBV9; possible D gene TRBD1, 5 bases. The V gene lost 0 bases and the J gene lost 5 bases, with 11 bases spanning the gap. The CDR3 extends over 14 amino acids. In germline, CDR1 is SGDLS, CDR2 YYNGEE. Here the CDR3 reads CASSVGTGEYGYTF. DNA of the CDR3: TGTGCCAGCAGCGTAGGGACGGGGGAATATGGCTACACCTTC. The full variable domain, completed using reference TRBV9 and TRBJ1-2, is DSGVTQTPKHLITATGQRVTLRCSPRSGDLSVYWYQQSLDQGLQFLIQYYNGEERAKGNILERFSAQQFPDLHSELNLSSLELGDSALYFCASSVGTGEYGYTFGSGTRLTVV.

The chain is built from TRBV5-6 and TRBJ2-3; D call uncertain. Trimming removed 2 bases at V and 2 bases at J, with 9 bases between. CDR3 length equals 14 residues. Per germline, CDR1 SGHDT and CDR2 YYEEEE. CDR3 loop: CASSFISNTDTQYF. In DNA, the CDR3 is TGTGCCAGCAGCTTTATCAGCAACACAGATACGCAGTATTTT.

The chain links TRBV21-1 to TRBJ2-1. TRBV21-1 counts as a pseudogene. The CDR3 runs to 16 residues. CDR3 DNA sequence: TGTGCCAGCAGCAAAAGGAAGTCTTTCGCCTACAATGAGCAGTTCTTC. The encoded protein is CASSKRKSFAYNEQFF.

The chain joins TRBV19 to TRBJ2-5, with D unresolved. Germline V gives CDR1 LNHDA, CDR2 SQIVND (reference sequence). Deletions cut 3 bases from V and 3 bases from J, with 8 bases between. The CDR3 totals 13 residues. CDR3 loop: CASSINAEETQYF. DNA of the CDR3: TGTGCCAGTAGTATTAACGCCGAAGAGACCCAGTACTTC.

This chain links TRBV28 with TRBJ2-3; a possible D gene is TRBD2 (6 bases). Germline CDR1 MDHEN, CDR2 SYDVKM. V was pared by 5 bases and J by 0 bases, with 15 bases between. The CDR3 sequence is 16 residues long. The CDR3 DNA sequence: TGTGCCAGCAGTCCCTTGGGGGGATCTAGCACAGATACGCAGTATTTT. Its protein product is CASSPLGGSSTDTQYF.

This clone was counted a single time. The V and J genes are TRBV5-1 and TRBJ2-3, with 9 nucleotides matching TRBD2. Trimming cost V 3 bases and J 4 bases; bases outside gene matches: 6. Germline assignment: CDR1 SGHRS and CDR2 YFSETQ. This CDR3 has 15 residues. CDR3 protein: CASSSWTSVADTQYF. For the CDR3, the DNA is TGCGCCAGCAGCTCGTGGACTAGCGTGGCAGATACGCAGTATTTT.

The V and J genes are TRBV6-1 and TRBJ2-1, with 11 bases lining up with TRBD2. The CDR3 extends over 16 amino acids. J gave up 6 bases and V 1 base, and 5 bases lay outside the gene matches. Germline CDR1 MNHNS, CDR2 SASEGT. Here the CDR3 reads CASSEGALAGVNEQFF. CDR3 sequence (DNA): TGTGCCAGCAGTGAAGGGGCACTAGCGGGGGTCAATGAGCAGTTCTTC.

This chain connects TRBV5-5 to TRBJ2-5; D perhaps matches TRBD2 (5 bases). Per the germline V gene, CDR1 is SGHKS and CDR2 is YYEKEE (reference sequence). V was cut by 4 bases and J by 5 bases, with 12 bases left in between. CDR3 length: 13 amino acids. The CDR3 DNA reads TGTGCCAGCAGCCCCGGGATCTGGGAGACCCAGTACTTC. It encodes CASSPGIWETQYF.

The rearrangement uses TRBV5-4 and TRBJ1-3, with D tentatively TRBD1 (6 bases). Germline CDR1 and CDR2: SGHNT and YYREEE (reference sequence). V was cut by 1 base and J by 7 bases, with 15 bases left in between. The CDR3 runs to 15 residues. CDR3 sequence: CASSLSGVMGNTIYF. The CDR3 nucleotides read TGTGCCAGCAGCTTGTCAGGGGTCATGGGGAACACCATATATTTT.

The chain carries TRBV4-2 and TRBJ2-3; 11 positions agree with TRBD2. CDR3 length equals 16 residues. Unmatched junction bases numbered 4, after V lost 1 base and J lost 4 bases. Germline V lookup: CDR1 LGHNA, CDR2 YNFKEQ. CDR3 DNA sequence: TGTGCCAGCAGCCAAGGACTAGCGGGGTTCTCAGATACGCAGTATTTT. Translation: CASSQGLAGFSDTQYF.

A single count supports this clone. The J gene is TRBJ1-1, the V gene TRBV28; maybe TRBD1 (5 bases). Germline CDR1 MDHEN, CDR2 SYDVKM. The CDR3 consists of 12 residues. The germline V and J ends were trimmed by 3 bases and 4 bases, with 6 bases remaining between them. The CDR3 nucleotides are TGTGCCAGCAGTTTCGACAGCACTGAAGCTTTCTTT. Its translation: CASSFDSTEAFF. The full variable domain, completed using reference TRBV28 and TRBJ1-1, is DVKVTQSSRYLVKRTGEKVFLECVQDMDHENMFWYRQDPGLGLRLIYFSYDVKMKEKGDIPEGYSVSREKKERFSLILESASTNQTSMYLCASSFDSTEAFFGQGTRLTVV.

This clone was recorded a few times. As DNA, the CDR3 is TGCGCCAGCAGTCCGAGAAAAACGGCAAAGAACACTGAAGCTTTCTTT. This translates into CASSPRKTAKNTEAFF. The chain couples TRBV10-1 to TRBJ1-1; D gene ambiguous. The CDR3 covers 16 residues. V lost 5 bases to trimming and J lost 1 base, with 17 bases between them. In germline, CDR1 is WNHNN, CDR2 SYGVQD (reference sequence).

The chain is built from TRBV14 and TRBJ2-3; TRBD1 matches 7 bases. Germline V gene data show CDR1 as SGHDN and CDR2 as FVKESK. V was pared by 0 bases and J by 4 bases, with 7 bases of the junction left unmatched. The CDR3 length is 16 residues. The CDR3 bases are TGTGCCAGCAGCCAAGATAGGGGGCCTCGGGCAGATACGCAGTATTTT. It yields the protein CASSQDRGPRADTQYF.

The chain joins TRBV6-5 to TRBJ2-7; no definite D call. Trimming removed 5 bases from V and 5 bases from J, with 7 bases in between. This CDR3 has 11 amino acids. Germline CDR1 and CDR2: MNHEY and SVGAGI. The CDR3 DNA sequence: TGTGCCAGCAGTCTTATCGACGAGCAGTACTTC. It is translated as CASSLIDEQYF.

The rearrangement uses TRBV7-9 and TRBJ1-2; D gene uncertain. The CDR3 consists of 10 residues. Germline CDR1 reads SEHNR; CDR2 reads FQNEAQ (reference sequence). V was shortened by 3 bases and J by 8 bases, with 4 bases between the two germline ends. The CDR3 DNA reads as TGTGCCAGCAGCTTGTCGGGCTACACCTTC. Translating gives CASSLSGYTF.

V and J are TRBV6-1 and TRBJ2-1; 8 bases are a match to TRBD2. The trim removed 4 bases at V and 7 bases at J, leaving 6 bases unmatched. The CDR3 spans 14 residues. CDR1 is MNHNS and CDR2 is SASEGT in the germline V gene. CDR3 in DNA: TGTGCCAGCAGTGCCCTACGGGGGGGGAATGAGCAGTTCTTC. Protein product: CASSALRGGNEQFF.

V usage is TRBV6-1 and J usage is TRBJ2-2, with D uncertain. Between the trimmed V and J ends, which lost 7 bases and 5 bases, there was a span of 8 bases. This CDR3 comprises 12 residues. Germline CDR1 reads MNHNS; CDR2 reads SASEGT. The CDR3 DNA sequence: TGTGCCAGCACGGGCAGGACCGGGGAGCTGTTTTTT. It codes for CASTGRTGELFF.

J is TRBJ2-3 and V is TRBV7-2; 11 bases align to TRBD2. In germline, CDR1 is SGHTA, CDR2 FQGNSA. The CDR3 loop spans 16 amino acids. Trimming cost V 1 base and J 1 base; bases outside gene matches: 1. The CDR3 coding sequence is TGTGCCAGCAGCTTAGTACTAGCGGGGGGCACAGATACGCAGTATTTT. It yields the protein CASSLVLAGGTDTQYF. The variable domain in full, completed from reference TRBV7-2 and TRBJ2-3, reads GAGVSQSPSNKVTEKGKDVELRCDPISGHTALYWYRQSLGQGLEFLIYFQGNSAPDKSGLPSDRFSAERTGGSVSTLTIQRTQQEDSAVYLCASSLVLAGGTDTQYFGPGTRLTVL.

The chain recombines TRBV9 with TRBJ2-1; TRBD2 agrees at 8 bases. Germline-derived CDR1 and CDR2 are SGDLS and YYNGEE. The V gene end was trimmed by 4 bases and the J gene end by 2 bases; junction bases not matched to a gene: 5. The CDR3 sequence is 15 residues long. The CDR3 spells CASSPPGGAYNEQFF. The CDR3 DNA reads as TGTGCCAGCAGCCCTCCGGGGGGGGCCTACAATGAGCAGTTCTTC.